This T cell receptor beta chain stems from a study of blood T cell repertoires in COVID-19. The assay was immunoSEQ multiplex PCR, and TCRdb's table has in-frame clones only and misses some. The sample lists 250,000 to 350,000 clones, roughly 90% occurring once. There are 14 residues in the CDR3. Germline V gives CDR1 SNHLY, CDR2 FYNNEI. The trim removed 5 bases at V and 6 bases at J, leaving 7 bases unmatched. The genes are TRBV2 and TRBJ2-3; 8 nucleotides align to TRBD2. The receptor was derived from a woman under 40 with COVID-19, enrolled during active disease. The sequenced sample consisted of peripheral blood. CDR3 residues: CASSQRELRDTQYF. CDR3 sequence (DNA): TGTGCCAGCAGTCAGCGGGAGTTGAGGGATACGCAGTATTTT.